The present T cell receptor beta chain was sequenced within a study of OX40 agonist ivuxolimab in advanced cancers. Study-wide results and limits: What antigens the expanded peripheral T cells recognized was never established.

As concerns this clone: What it recognizes is unknown.

Measured with immunoSEQ multiplex PCR; TCRdb has only the in-frame clones, and not every one. In the table there are roughly 49,000 clones, about 87% of which are singletons. The germline gives CDR1 SGDLS, CDR2 YYNGEE. The CDR3 length is 15 residues. Trimming pared 0 bases from V and 3 bases from J, leaving 13 bases between. The TCR originated in an adult with an advanced solid tumor such as melanoma, head and neck, liver or kidney cancer. The source material was CD4+ or CD8+ T cells sorted from blood, sampled in a trial of the OX40 agonist ivuxolimab. This chain connects TRBV9 to TRBJ2-7; D is tentatively TRBD1 or TRBD2 (6 bases each). CDR3 protein: CASSVEGGEFYEQYF. Written as DNA, the CDR3 is TGTGCCAGCAGCGTAGAGGGGGGCGAATTCTACGAGCAGTACTTC.